These 7 T cell receptor beta chains originate from one sample sequenced in a study of cytomegalovirus exposure and HLA in healthy donors. The PCR used 60 Vbeta and 13 Jbeta primers. TCRdb's copy holds only in-frame clones and misses some; the assay was immunoSEQ multiplex PCR. The table includes 43,000 or so clones, roughly 60% detected once. The sequencing sample was made of PBMCs. Every receptor here comes from a human donor in good health.

The gene calls are TRBV4-3 and TRBJ2-3, with 7 positions matching TRBD1. This CDR3 is built from 16 residues. Germline V gene lookup returns CDR1 LGHNA and CDR2 YSLEER. V lost 1 base and J lost 4; bases outside the gene matches: 8. CDR3 coding DNA: TGCGCCAGCAGCCAAGGAGACAGGGTATCAGCAGATACGCAGTATTTT. It specifies CASSQGDRVSADTQYF.

A few counts support this clone. The chain uses TRBV28 and TRBJ2-7; TRBD2 agrees at 14 bases. This CDR3 comprises 14 residues. V lost 10 bases, J lost 2 bases, and 4 bases stayed unmatched. Germline-derived CDR1 and CDR2 are MDHEN and SYDVKM. CDR3 region: CATRLAGGTYEQYF. The CDR3 nucleotides read TGTGCCACCCGACTAGCGGGGGGGACCTACGAGCAGTACTTC.

V is TRBV7-2 and J is TRBJ2-5; D call uncertain. Trimming pared 4 bases from V and 5 bases from J, leaving 17 bases between. This CDR3 region has 15 residues. Per germline, CDR1 SGHTA and CDR2 FQGNSA. CDR3 loop: CASSSNPPPRETQYF. The CDR3, as DNA: TGTGCCAGCAGCTCCAACCCGCCCCCGCGGGAGACCCAGTACTTC.

This chain uses TRBV2 with TRBJ2-3; D is possibly TRBD2 (5 bases). CDR3 length: 16 amino acids. The V and J ends lost 1 base and 3 bases respectively, with 14 bases between them. Germline loops: CDR1 SNHLY, CDR2 FYNNEI. The CDR3 sequence is CASSEVPAALTDTQYF. CDR3 nucleotide sequence: TGTGCCAGCAGTGAAGTCCCAGCGGCGTTGACAGATACGCAGTATTTT.

In DNA form, the CDR3 reads TGTGCCAGCAGTTACGCGGGCGAGCAGTACTTC. Translating it yields CASSYAGEQYF. The rearrangement joins TRBV6-5 to TRBJ2-7, with D possibly matching TRBD2 (5 bases). The CDR3 extends over 11 amino acids. The V and J ends lost 2 bases and 6 bases respectively, with 5 bases between them. Germline-derived CDR1 and CDR2 are MNHEY and SVGAGI.

The rearrangement links TRBV5-1 to TRBJ1-4, with D possibly matching TRBD1 (5 bases). V was shortened by 5 bases and J by 1 base, with 12 bases between the two germline ends. Germline assignment: CDR1 SGHRS and CDR2 YFSETQ. The CDR3 is 15 residues long. CDR3 in amino acids: CASSSQGGTNEKLFF. CDR3 bases: TGCGCCAGCAGTAGTCAGGGAGGAACTAATGAAAAACTGTTTTTT.

In nucleotides, the CDR3 is TGTGCCAGCAGTGACAGGGGCCGGATCCAGACCCAGTACTTC. This codes for CASSDRGRIQTQYF. The J gene is TRBJ2-5, the V gene TRBV2, with D perhaps matching TRBD1 (6 bases). The germline V and J ends were trimmed by 3 bases and 6 bases, with 14 bases remaining between them. Germline assignment: CDR1 SNHLY and CDR2 FYNNEI. The CDR3 consists of 14 residues.